Below are 5 T cell receptor beta chains sequenced from a single sample in a study of glioma-infiltrating T cells after dendritic cell vaccination. Assay: immunoSEQ multiplex PCR; the TCRdb copy retains only in-frame clones and omits some. The sample records about 82,000 clones, about 87% being singletons. The sample was blood, taken before dendritic cell vaccination. The receptor source for this set is a human donor with glioblastoma.

The chain joins TRBV6-5 to TRBJ2-7; TRBD1 matches at 10 bases. The germline V gene has CDR1 MNHEY and CDR2 SVGAGI. With V trimmed by 6 bases and J by 7 bases, 6 bases remained unmatched. The CDR3 runs 13 residues. The CDR3, as DNA: TGTGCCAGCAGGAGACAGGGGGCGTTAGAGCAGTACTTC. Residues: CASRRQGALEQYF.

The rearrangement joins TRBV5-8 to TRBJ1-5; D not resolved. Germline CDR1 reads SGHTS; CDR2 reads YDEGEE. CDR3 size: 13 residues. Trimming shortened V by 1 base and J by 6 bases, and 8 bases separated the two germline ends. CDR3 sequence reads: CASSLQRGQPQHF. DNA of the CDR3: TGTGCCAGCAGCTTGCAGAGAGGTCAGCCCCAGCATTTT.

This chain connects TRBV19 to TRBJ2-7; 8 positions agree with TRBD1. Losses at the gene ends were 4 bases for V and 0 bases for J; bases not matched to a gene: 5. There are 15 residues in the CDR3. The germline gives CDR1 LNHDA, CDR2 SQIVND (reference sequence). As DNA, the CDR3 is TGTGCCAGTAGTACGGACAGGGATGCCTCCTACGAGCAGTACTTC. Encoded protein: CASSTDRDASYEQYF.

The genes are TRBV7-8 and TRBJ2-5; weak D call: TRBD2 (5 bases). Germline-derived CDR1 and CDR2 are SGHVS and FQNEAQ. V was shortened by 4 bases and J by 4 bases, with 22 bases between the two germline ends. The CDR3 length is 17 residues. The CDR3 spells CASSSGFGGPYAETQYF. The CDR3 DNA sequence: TGTGCCAGCAGCTCTGGGTTTGGCGGGCCATACGCAGAGACCCAGTACTTC.

This sequence joins TRBV18 and TRBJ2-1; 10 nucleotides match TRBD1. This CDR3 region has 14 residues. The trim removed 8 bases at V and 7 bases at J, leaving 8 bases unmatched. Germline loops: CDR1 KGHSH, CDR2 LQKENI. The chain's CDR3 is CASNRQGARNEQFF. Written as DNA, the CDR3 is TGTGCCAGCAATCGACAGGGGGCGCGGAATGAGCAGTTCTTC.